A single sample is the source of the 21 T cell receptor beta chains below, sequenced in a study of control samples from healthy donors and cancer patients. The protocol was immunoSEQ multiplex PCR, while the TCRdb copy is restricted to in-frame clones and leaves out a portion. Of fewer than 200,000 clones in the sample, 80% to 95% were seen once. Sample: blood. Receptor source: a man aged 18 to 30 in good health.

The table lists this clone with a count of one. The rearrangement links TRBV5-5 to TRBJ2-5; D not certain. Germline V lookup: CDR1 SGHKS, CDR2 YYEKEE (reference sequence). The CDR3 contains 15 residues. V was trimmed by 0 bases and J by 4 bases, leaving 13 bases between them. This CDR3 reads CASSLVLGSVETQYF. As DNA, the CDR3 is TGTGCCAGCAGCTTGGTTCTGGGGTCGGTAGAGACCCAGTACTTC.

This chain connects TRBV6-5 to TRBJ1-1; D call uncertain. CDR1 MNHEY and CDR2 SVGAGI come from the germline V gene. The CDR3 covers 11 residues. The ends were cut back, 6 bases at V and 1 base at J, with 3 bases in the middle. Written as DNA, the CDR3 is TGTGCCAGCAGGTGGAACACTGAAGCTTTCTTT. Its translation is CASRWNTEAFF.

The chain has TRBV18 and TRBJ2-5, with 10 positions matching TRBD1. CDR1 and CDR2 from the germline V gene are KGHSH and LQKENI. This CDR3 has 15 amino acids. Trimming cost V 2 bases and J 5 bases; bases outside gene matches: 5. The CDR3 spells CASSPRDRGVETQYF. CDR3 sequence (DNA): TGTGCCAGCTCACCAAGGGACAGGGGAGTGGAGACCCAGTACTTC.

This sequence joins TRBV9 and TRBJ1-2; maybe TRBD1 (5 bases). The CDR3 runs to 14 residues. In germline, CDR1 is SGDLS, CDR2 YYNGEE. The V gene lost 0 bases and the J gene lost 4 bases, with 10 bases spanning the gap. The CDR3 DNA reads TGTGCCAGCAGCGTAGGGCAGGGAAGCTATGGCTACACCTTC. Protein product: CASSVGQGSYGYTF. Filled out from reference TRBV9 and TRBJ1-2, the complete variable domain reads DSGVTQTPKHLITATGQRVTLRCSPRSGDLSVYWYQQSLDQGLQFLIQYYNGEERAKGNILERFSAQQFPDLHSELNLSSLELGDSALYFCASSVGQGSYGYTFGSGTRLTVV.

The genes are TRBV28 and TRBJ1-6; TRBD1 might be the D (6 bases). This CDR3 has 14 amino acids. Trimming left V 6 bases short and J 12 bases short, with 18 bases between. Germline assignment: CDR1 MDHEN and CDR2 SYDVKM. The CDR3 bases are TGTGCCAGCAGACCTATGCTGACAGGCAAACCCCTCCACTTT. Translating gives CASRPMLTGKPLHF.

This chain links TRBV18 with TRBJ2-7; 8 bases agree with TRBD2. V lost 6 bases to trimming and J lost 0 bases; unmatched junction nucleotides: 7. The CDR3 totals 15 residues. From germline, CDR1 is KGHSH and CDR2 LQKENI. The CDR3, as DNA: TGTGCCAGCTCGCCAGCGGGGGTTCTCTCCTACGAGCAGTACTTC. Encoded protein: CASSPAGVLSYEQYF.

In this sample, this clone turned up a few times. The J gene is TRBJ1-5, the V gene TRBV6-5; D unresolved. The CDR3 consists of 15 residues. V lost 9 bases to trimming and J lost 3 bases, with 18 bases between them. Germline CDR1 is MNHEY and CDR2 is SVGAGI. The CDR3, as DNA: TGTGCCAGTAGACTTATTTTGGCAGCCAATCAGCCCCAGCATTTT. Translated, it gives CASRLILAANQPQHF.

The chain is built from TRBV5-6 and TRBJ1-1, with TRBD1 as a possible D gene (5 bases). The CDR3 loop spans 19 amino acids. Trimming removed 0 bases from V and 2 bases from J, with 23 bases in between. Per germline, CDR1 SGHDT and CDR2 YYEEEE. The chain's CDR3 is CASSLGVRKTLRGNTEAFF. The CDR3 DNA is TGTGCCAGCAGCTTGGGGGTGCGGAAAACCTTAAGGGGAAACACTGAAGCTTTCTTT.

The rearrangement joins TRBV30 to TRBJ1-2; TRBD1 matches 7 bases. The CDR3 has 12 residues. Germline CDR1 reads GTSNPN; CDR2 reads SVGIG (reference sequence). The ends lost 4 bases at V and 3 bases at J; junction bases unmatched: 2. CDR3 residues: CAWKGAYYGYTF. CDR3 nucleotides: TGTGCCTGGAAGGGGGCCTACTATGGCTACACCTTC.

The rearrangement uses TRBV11-2 and TRBJ2-7; D gene unclear. The germline V and J ends were trimmed by 4 bases and 2 bases, with 18 bases remaining between them. Per the germline V gene, CDR1 is SGHAT and CDR2 is FQNNGV. The CDR3 is made up of 16 amino acids. The CDR3 protein is CASSYGSPTLTYEQYF. DNA of the CDR3: TGTGCCAGCAGCTACGGGTCCCCCACTCTGACCTACGAGCAGTACTTC.

This rearrangement joins TRBV24-1 to TRBJ1-1, with TRBD1 as a possible D gene (6 bases). The ends were cut back, 0 bases at V and 4 bases at J, with 20 bases in the middle. The CDR3 contains 18 residues. Per germline, CDR1 KGHDR and CDR2 SFDVKD. The DNA of the CDR3 is TGTGCCACCAGTGATTTGGACCGGGACACCCTTCCGGGCACTGAAGCTTTCTTT. Residues: CATSDLDRDTLPGTEAFF.

The V and J genes are TRBV15 and TRBJ1-1, with 9 bases matching TRBD1. After removal of 3 bases from V and 4 bases from J, the junction contained 6 bases not matched to a gene. CDR1 is LNHNV and CDR2 is YYDKDF in the germline V gene (reference sequence). The CDR3 extends over 15 amino acids. The CDR3 here is CATSSRQGVGTEAFF. For the CDR3, the DNA is TGTGCCACCAGCAGCCGACAGGGGGTAGGCACTGAAGCTTTCTTT.

This chain links TRBV7-2 with TRBJ2-3, with D possibly being TRBD2 (6 bases). Trimming shortened V by 5 bases and J by 7 bases, and 16 bases separated the two germline ends. The CDR3 extends over 14 amino acids. Germline CDR1 SGHTA, CDR2 FQGNSA. The CDR3 DNA reads as TGTGCCAGCAGCCAGACGGGACTTCCAAATACGCAGTATTTT. Translation: CASSQTGLPNTQYF.

The V and J genes are TRBV5-1 and TRBJ2-3, with 7 bases identical to TRBD1. CDR1 is SGHRS and CDR2 is YFSETQ in the germline V gene. The CDR3 length is 15 residues. V lost 4 bases to trimming and J lost 0 bases; unmatched junction nucleotides: 5. The CDR3 DNA follows: TGCGCCAGCAGCCCGGGACAGACAAGCACAGATACGCAGTATTTT. Amino acids: CASSPGQTSTDTQYF.

V usage is TRBV9 and J usage is TRBJ2-7, with D perhaps matching TRBD1 (5 bases). Trimming removed 4 bases from V and 0 bases from J, with 14 bases in between. The CDR3 has 15 residues. Germline CDR1 is SGDLS and CDR2 is YYNGEE. This CDR3 is CASSRTGFYSYEQYF. Written as DNA, the CDR3 is TGTGCCAGCAGCCGAACAGGCTTCTACTCCTACGAGCAGTACTTC.

The J gene is TRBJ1-1, the V gene TRBV15; TRBD1 matches at 7 bases. Germline V lookup: CDR1 LNHNV, CDR2 YYDKDF (reference sequence). The CDR3 loop spans 15 amino acids. The V segment lost 1 base and the J segment 4 bases; nucleotides outside the gene matches: 6. Here the CDR3 DNA reads TGTGCCACCAGCAGAGGGGAACAGGGGTTCACTGAAGCTTTCTTT. As protein: CATSRGEQGFTEAFF.

This chain links TRBV6-5 with TRBJ1-5; no clear D gene. Germline assignment: CDR1 MNHEY and CDR2 SVGAGI. The CDR3 length is 13 residues. Trimming cost V 8 bases and J 4 bases, with 12 bases left between them. CDR3 region: CASGLSVNQPQHF. The CDR3, as DNA: TGTGCCAGCGGGCTCTCCGTTAATCAGCCCCAGCATTTT.

The chain carries TRBV24-1 and TRBJ2-2, with a possible D match to TRBD1 (6 bases). Germline assignment: CDR1 KGHDR and CDR2 SFDVKD. V lost 1 base to trimming and J lost 3 bases, with 14 bases between them. This CDR3 spans 17 amino acids. Here the CDR3 reads CATSDFTPGTHTGELFF. The CDR3 bases are TGTGCCACCAGTGATTTCACCCCCGGGACACACACCGGGGAGCTGTTTTTT.

The rearrangement joins TRBV12-3 or TRBV12-4 to TRBJ1-1; D is unresolved. V lost 3 bases, J lost 7 bases, and 12 bases lay in between. This CDR3 has 13 residues. CDR3 loop: CASSFLLSFEAFF. CDR3 in DNA: TGTGCCAGCAGTTTTCTTTTATCCTTTGAAGCTTTCTTT.

This clone was recorded only once. The rearrangement links TRBV18 to TRBJ2-7; 7 bases align to TRBD1. Unmatched junction bases numbered 10, after V lost 1 base and J lost 7 bases. The V gene's germline CDR1 is KGHSH and CDR2 LQKENI. The length of the CDR3 is 15 residues. This CDR3 reads CASSPLGTAEVEQYF. CDR3 DNA: TGTGCCAGCTCACCACTCGGGACAGCCGAGGTGGAGCAGTACTTC.

V is TRBV18 and J is TRBJ1-4, with D tentatively TRBD1 (6 bases). CDR1 KGHSH and CDR2 LQKENI come from the germline V gene. V was pared by 2 bases and J by 3 bases, with 10 bases between. The CDR3 covers 15 residues. CDR3 loop: CASSPRAGANEKLFF. The CDR3 coding sequence is TGTGCCAGCTCACCAAGGGCAGGGGCTAATGAAAAACTGTTTTTT.